These 12 T cell receptor beta chains came from one sample sequenced in a study of early T cells in non-severe SARS-CoV-2 infection (dated by TCRdb to the early 2020s). Library preparation employed 5' RACE. The sequencer was a NextSeq 500. Using fastp at Q25 and MiXCR, TCRdb reprocessed the public reads and kept productive beta chains. Each record represents a unique CDR3 protein, reported with the most common genes and DNA among its rows. The sample records about 46,000 distinct CDR3 sequences, about 9.3% of which are singletons. 15% of the sample goes to the ten largest clones. Sequenced input: whole blood. These receptors were taken from an adult who was a healthcare worker with PCR-confirmed SARS-CoV-2 infection or an uninfected control (not recorded which).

This clonotype came up many times. The rearrangement links TRBV5-1 to TRBJ2-1; D assignment may be TRBD1 or TRBD2 (5 bases each). The CDR3 sequence is 16 residues long. The germline CDR1 and CDR2 sequences are SGHRS and YFSETQ. V was clipped by 4 bases and J by 2 bases, with 16 bases between them. CDR3 region: CASSPGTQGTYNEQFF. The CDR3 coding sequence is TGCGCCAGCAGCCCCGGGACCCAAGGCACCTACAATGAGCAGTTCTTC.

Concerning this clonotype itself: The junction does not match germline at one end; this may be a read error. This rearrangement joins TRBV12-3 or TRBV12-4 to TRBJ2-7; 7 bases agree with TRBD2. This CDR3 has 15 amino acids. CDR3 residues: CASSPGGRRSCEQYF. The CDR3 DNA follows: TGTGCCAGCAGCCCCGGGGGGAGGCGATCCTGCGAGCAGTACTTC.

Remarks on this clonotype: Possible read error: a much larger clone is one base away. V and J are TRBV7-2 and TRBJ2-7, with 8 bases aligning to TRBD2. This CDR3 comprises 14 residues. Germline V CDR1 and CDR2: SGHTA, FQGNSA. The CDR3 is CASSFSGRAYEQHF. The CDR3, as DNA: TGTGCCAGCAGCTTTTCCGGGAGGGCCTACGAGCAGCACTTC.

This clonotype has a count of ten or more. V gene TRBV7-9 combines with J gene TRBJ2-7; 7 bases align to TRBD2. CDR1 is SEHNR and CDR2 is FQNEAQ in the germline V gene (reference sequence). The CDR3 contains 16 residues. V lost 5 bases to trimming and J lost 3 bases; unmatched junction nucleotides: 13. CDR3 in amino acids: CASSPASASGFYEQYF. CDR3 nucleotides: TGTGCCAGCAGCCCCGCTTCGGCTAGCGGATTCTACGAGCAGTACTTC.

Ten or more counts support this clonotype. The rearrangement uses TRBV12-3 or TRBV12-4 and TRBJ1-2; a possible D gene is TRBD1 (5 bases). Between the trimmed V and J ends, which lost 5 bases and 3 bases, there was a span of 10 bases. This CDR3 is 13 amino acids long. For the CDR3, the DNA is TGTGCCAGCAGTCCCCAGGGAGACTATGGCTACACCTTC. Translating it yields CASSPQGDYGYTF.

The table lists this clonotype with a few counts. The chain is built from TRBV7-8 and TRBJ2-7; tentatively, D is TRBD2 (6 bases). The CDR3 spans 17 residues. Germline V gene lookup returns CDR1 SGHVS and CDR2 FQNEAQ. V was clipped by 1 base and J by 3 bases, with 19 bases between them. The CDR3 region has the DNA TGTGCCAGCAGCTTAGTGGCGTTCGCGGGACCACTCTACGAGCAGTACTTC. Residues: CASSLVAFAGPLYEQYF.

DNA for the CDR3: TGTGCCACCACGACAGGGCCGAATCAGCCCCAGCATTTT. Amino acids: CATTTGPNQPQHF. The rearrangement uses TRBV24-1 and TRBJ1-5, with 7 positions matching TRBD1. The germline gives CDR1 KGHDR, CDR2 SFDVKD. There are 13 residues in the CDR3. Germline trimming cut 8 bases from V and 4 bases from J; bases unmatched to any gene: 4.

At least ten counts were recorded for this clonotype. This chain joins TRBV7-2 and TRBJ2-7, with 8 bases aligning to TRBD1. The trim removed 4 bases at V and 0 bases at J, leaving 2 bases unmatched. The germline V gene encodes CDR1 SGHTA and CDR2 FQGNSA. The CDR3 has 14 amino acids. CDR3 DNA sequence: TGTGCCAGCAGCTCGACAGGGGCCTCCTACGAGCAGTACTTC. This sequence encodes CASSSTGASYEQYF. The variable domain in full, with the rest retrieved from reference TRBV7-2 and TRBJ2-7, is GAGVSQSPSNKVTEKGKDVELRCDPISGHTALYWYRQSLGQGLEFLIYFQGNSAPDKSGLPSDRFSAERTGGSVSTLTIQRTQQEDSAVYLCASSSTGASYEQYFGPGTRLTVT.

This clonotype was counted ten times or more. This sequence joins TRBV6-5 and TRBJ2-7; D possibly corresponds to TRBD1 (6 bases). V was clipped by 5 bases and J by 0 bases, with 14 bases between them. This CDR3 is built from 15 residues. Germline loops: CDR1 MNHEY, CDR2 SVGAGI. CDR3 in amino acids: CASSSGQSYSYEQYF. For the CDR3, the DNA is TGTGCCAGCAGTAGCGGACAGTCCTACTCCTACGAGCAGTACTTC.

There are many counts of this clonotype. The V call is TRBV7-2, the J call TRBJ1-1, with D unresolved. The length of the CDR3 is 15 residues. V shed 7 bases and J shed 4 bases, with 19 bases lying between them. Germline CDR1 SGHTA, CDR2 FQGNSA. CDR3 sequence: CASKVSHDRSTEAFF. The CDR3 DNA follows: TGTGCCAGCAAGGTGTCGCATGACCGAAGCACTGAAGCTTTCTTT.

This sequence joins TRBV12-3 or TRBV12-4 and TRBJ2-5, with D hard to call. The CDR3 is 13 amino acids. V lost 3 bases to trimming and J lost 5 bases, with 10 bases between them. The CDR3 sequence: CASSLGSLETQYF. In nucleotides, the CDR3 is TGTGCCAGCAGTTTGGGTAGCCTTGAGACCCAGTACTTC.

V usage is TRBV29-1 and J usage is TRBJ2-1; no definite D call. The CDR3 is made up of 13 amino acids. Trimming removed 0 bases at V and 7 bases at J, with 10 bases between. The germline gives CDR1 SQVTM, CDR2 ANQGSEA. CDR3 bases: TGCAGCGTTGAAGATCGTCGACGAAATGAGCAGTTCTTC. Translated, it gives CSVEDRRRNEQFF.